The next 3 T cell receptor beta chains were all read from a single sample in a study of technical replicates of blood from a few donors. Assay: immunoSEQ multiplex PCR; the TCRdb copy retains only in-frame clones and omits some. The repertoire holds more than 80,000 clones, with approximately 94% as singletons. Sequencing was done on a sample of T cells isolated from PBMCs. These receptors were collected from a human donor in good health.

The genes are TRBV6-1 and TRBJ2-5, with D tentatively TRBD2 (7 bases). The length of the CDR3 is 17 residues. V lost 2 bases, J lost 1 base, and 17 bases lay in between. CDR1 is MNHNS and CDR2 is SASEGT in the germline V gene. The CDR3 loop is CASSEMAGAQAQETQYF. CDR3 in DNA: TGTGCCAGCAGTGAAATGGCGGGGGCCCAGGCCCAAGAGACCCAGTACTTC.

The chain combines TRBV2 with TRBJ1-1; D is unresolved. Trimming removed 5 bases at V and 1 base at J, with 5 bases between. The CDR3 spans 12 residues. Looked up from germline, CDR1 is SNHLY and CDR2 is FYNNEI. Written as DNA, the CDR3 is TGTGCCAGCAGTCGGGAGAACACTGAAGCTTTCTTT. Protein: CASSRENTEAFF. Complete variable domain (other parts from reference TRBV2 and TRBJ1-1): EPEVTQTPSHQVTQMGQEVILRCVPISNHLYFYWYRQILGQKVEFLVSFYNNEISEKSEIFDDQFSVERPDGSNFTLKIRSTKLEDSAMYFCASSRENTEAFFGQGTRLTVV.

This sequence joins TRBV28 and TRBJ2-1; D not certain. Per germline, CDR1 MDHEN and CDR2 SYDVKM. Trimming removed 7 bases at V and 9 bases at J, with 13 bases between. The CDR3 is 12 amino acids. CDR3 residues: CASIAGRGEQFF. The CDR3 nucleotides read TGTGCCAGCATTGCCGGTCGAGGTGAGCAGTTCTTC.